This T cell receptor (beta chain) was sequenced for a study of CD8+ T cells in alopecia areata. Of note for this clone: Its target is unknown.

General study points: Tissue-resident alphabeta T cells belonging to normal skin likewise get sequenced within scalp specimens. Across lesional scalp, and particularly alopecia totalis/universalis, clonality surpassed that of normal scalp.

Isolated RNA was reverse transcribed into cDNA used as the sequencing template. Clones were sequenced by immunoSEQ multiplex PCR, and TCRdb holds only the in-frame ones, with some missing. Here the sample spans about 64,000 clones, 35% to 55% being singletons. Germline assignment: CDR1 SQVTM and CDR2 ANQGSEA. The CDR3 totals 13 residues. The J segment lost 4 bases and the V segment lost 5 bases, leaving 6 bases of the junction unmatched. Treatment given: oral pan-JAK inhibitor, 5-10 mg twice daily. The source is a human donor with alopecia areata. This chain joins TRBV29-1 and TRBJ2-3; 7 bases agree with TRBD1. The sample consisted of CD8+ T cells sorted from blood, taken between weeks 36 and 40, from a patient treated with tofacitinib. CDR3 nucleotides: TGCAGCGTTTCCCAGGGGGTCGCAGATACGCAGTATTTT. This encodes CSVSQGVADTQYF.